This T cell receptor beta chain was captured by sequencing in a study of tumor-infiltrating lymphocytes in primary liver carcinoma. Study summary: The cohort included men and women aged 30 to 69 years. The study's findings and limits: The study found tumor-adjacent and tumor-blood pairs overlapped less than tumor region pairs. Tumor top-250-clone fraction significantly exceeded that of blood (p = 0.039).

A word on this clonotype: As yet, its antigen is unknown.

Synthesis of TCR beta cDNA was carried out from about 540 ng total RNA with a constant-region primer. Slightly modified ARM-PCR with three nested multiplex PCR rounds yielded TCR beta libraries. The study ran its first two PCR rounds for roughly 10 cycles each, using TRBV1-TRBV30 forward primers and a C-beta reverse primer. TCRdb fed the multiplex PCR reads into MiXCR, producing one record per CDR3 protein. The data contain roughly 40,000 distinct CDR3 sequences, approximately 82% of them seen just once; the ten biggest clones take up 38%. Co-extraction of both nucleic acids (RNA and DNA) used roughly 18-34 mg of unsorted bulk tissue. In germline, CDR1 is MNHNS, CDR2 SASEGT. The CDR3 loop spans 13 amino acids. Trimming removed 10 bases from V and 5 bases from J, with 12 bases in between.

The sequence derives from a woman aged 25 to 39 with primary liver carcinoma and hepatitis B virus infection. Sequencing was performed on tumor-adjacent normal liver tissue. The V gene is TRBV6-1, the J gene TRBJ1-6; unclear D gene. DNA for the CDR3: TGTGCCATAGCGGTGGGGAATAATTCACCCCTCCACTTT. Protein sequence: CAIAVGNNSPLHF.